The clone carrying this T cell receptor beta chain was picked up one time. Source study methods: Amplification with reference gene primers provided the estimates of nucleated cell counts. The assay was immunoSEQ multiplex PCR, and TCRdb's table has in-frame clones only and misses some. V and J calls plus clone size are reproduced from that table; the DNA served to infer D and trimming. The table has 150,000 to 200,000 clones, more than 75% seen once. Germline trimming cut 5 bases from V and 9 bases from J; bases unmatched to any gene: 2. Germline V CDR1 and CDR2: MNHEY, SVGEGT. CDR3 length equals 11 residues. The data were taken from a study of blood T cell repertoires in COVID-19. Study background: Material from acute and convalescent COVID-19 was sourced from the United States, Italy and Spain. T cells, B-cell-depleted T cells, or PBMCs supplied cDNA or gDNA.

The sequence came from a human donor in a cohort sampled during active COVID-19. The sample comprised peripheral blood. The V and J genes are TRBV6-2 or TRBV6-3 and TRBJ1-1, with 8 bases aligning to TRBD1. The CDR3 protein is CASSQGAQAFF. CDR3 DNA sequence: TGTGCCAGCAGTCAGGGGGCTCAAGCTTTCTTT.